The present entry profiles one T cell receptor (beta chain) with its context. The data are from a study of tumor-infiltrating lymphocytes in oesophageal squamous cell carcinoma. From the PCR reads, TCRdb called clonotypes with MiXCR, one entry per CDR3 protein. The table lists around 14,000 distinct CDR3 sequences, about 50% of them singletons. The TCR originated in a male donor with esophageal squamous cell carcinoma. The sequenced material came from esophageal tumor tissue.

CDR3: CASSYLQTKYNEQFF. CDR3 coding DNA: TGTGCCAGCAGCTACTTACAGACGAAGTACAATGAGCAGTTCTTC. The rearrangement links TRBV7-9 to TRBJ2-1; D is unclear. Between the trimmed V and J ends, which lost 4 bases and 4 bases, there was a span of 14 bases. Germline CDR1 and CDR2: SEHNR and FQNEAQ (reference sequence). The CDR3 runs 15 residues.